This T cell receptor beta chain is from a study of T cell changes during pregnancy in multiple sclerosis. The CDR3 is made up of 20 amino acids. V trimming: 2 bases; J trimming: 0 bases; junction bases outside the gene matches: 9. Germline V lookup: CDR1 MGHRA, CDR2 YSYEKL. Assay used: immunoSEQ multiplex PCR; TCRdb lists only in-frame clones, some missing. The repertoire holds roughly 100,000 clones, with about 91% as singletons. Sequences were derived from peripheral blood, sampled after pregnancy. The chain recombines TRBV4-1 with TRBJ1-6, with 11 bases fitting TRBD1. This receptor was identified in a female donor with multiple sclerosis, enrolled in a pregnancy study. The CDR3 reads CASSQFTGTGGGSYNSPLHF. The DNA of the CDR3 is TGCGCCAGCAGCCAATTCACCGGGACAGGGGGTGGCTCCTATAATTCACCCCTCCACTTT.